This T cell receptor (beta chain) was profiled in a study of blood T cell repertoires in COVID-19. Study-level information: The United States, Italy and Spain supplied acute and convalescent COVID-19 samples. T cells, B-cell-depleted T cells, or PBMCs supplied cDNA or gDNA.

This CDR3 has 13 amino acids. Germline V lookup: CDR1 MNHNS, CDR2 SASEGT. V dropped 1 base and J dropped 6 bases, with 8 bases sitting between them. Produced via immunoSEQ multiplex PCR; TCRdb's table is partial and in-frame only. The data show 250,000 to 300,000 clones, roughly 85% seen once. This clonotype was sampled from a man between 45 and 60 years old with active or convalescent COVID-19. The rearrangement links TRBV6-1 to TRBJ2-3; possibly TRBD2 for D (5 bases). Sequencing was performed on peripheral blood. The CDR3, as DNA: TGTGCCAGCAGTGAAGTTCGGAGGGATACGCAGTATTTT. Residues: CASSEVRRDTQYF.